The 16 T cell receptor beta chains presented below share a single source sample, sequenced in a study of shared clonotypes between healthy human individuals. Only in-frame clones appear in the TCRdb table, and some are missing; sequencing was by immunoSEQ multiplex PCR. The sample carries millions of clones, 85% to 95% recorded once. Sequenced sample: naive CD4+ T cells sorted from blood. Subset meaning: CD45RA+ positively selected. The receptors shown here come from a man between 18 and 35 years old in good health.

J is TRBJ1-5 and V is TRBV6-5; the match to TRBD1 covers 7 bases. This CDR3 is built from 14 residues. Germline values: CDR1 MNHEY, CDR2 SVGAGI. Trimming at V came to 6 bases and at J to 4 bases, leaving 6 bases not matched to a gene. The CDR3 loop is CASRRGQTNQPQHF. Written as DNA, the CDR3 is TGTGCCAGCAGGAGGGGACAGACTAATCAGCCCCAGCATTTT.

V and J are TRBV28 and TRBJ2-5; no definite D call. Trimming shortened V by 4 bases and J by 4 bases, and 13 bases separated the two germline ends. Germline V CDR1 and CDR2: MDHEN, SYDVKM. This CDR3 spans 14 amino acids. CDR3 DNA sequence: TGTGCCAGCAGTTCTACGAAGGGTGGAGAGACCCAGTACTTC. Residues: CASSSTKGGETQYF.

This chain connects TRBV5-4 to TRBJ2-1; tentative D call: TRBD2 (6 bases). The CDR3 is 16 amino acids. V lost 2 bases and J lost 2, with 14 bases in between. CDR1 SGHNT and CDR2 YYREEE come from the germline V gene (reference sequence). The CDR3 DNA is TGTGCCAGCAGCTTATATTTAGGAGGGGCCTACAATGAGCAGTTCTTC. Protein product: CASSLYLGGAYNEQFF. The full variable domain, rest sourced from reference TRBV5-4 and TRBJ2-1, is ETGVTQSPTHLIKTRGQQVTLRCSSQSGHNTVSWYQQALGQGPQFIFQYYREEENGRGNFPPRFSGLQFPNYSSELNVNALELDDSALYLCASSLYLGGAYNEQFFGPGTRLTVL.

The CDR3 protein is CASSDWGTGDEQYF. The CDR3 DNA follows: TGTGCCAGCAGTGACTGGGGGACAGGGGACGAGCAGTACTTC. The J gene is TRBJ2-7, the V gene TRBV25-1; 10 positions agree with TRBD1. Germline CDR1 reads MGHDK; CDR2 reads SYGVNS. This CDR3 comprises 14 residues. V lost 3 bases, J lost 5 bases, and 4 bases stayed unmatched.

The chain employs TRBV29-1 and TRBJ2-6; D call uncertain. The V end lost 2 bases, the J end lost 8 bases, and 10 bases lay between the germline ends. CDR3 length: 13 residues. Germline V lookup: CDR1 SQVTM, CDR2 ANQGSEA. The chain's CDR3 is CSVESGNPNVLTF. In DNA, the CDR3 is TGCAGCGTTGAATCGGGTAATCCCAACGTCCTGACTTTC.

The chain combines TRBV9 with TRBJ2-3, with TRBD2 matching 9 bases. The CDR3 has 18 amino acids. V lost 5 bases, J lost 5 bases, and 18 bases stayed unmatched. From germline, CDR1 is SGDLS and CDR2 YYNGEE. CDR3: CASSRGSGGLTKLDTQYF. The CDR3 nucleotides are TGTGCCAGCAGTCGGGGTAGCGGGGGACTCACAAAACTAGATACGCAGTATTTT.

The chain uses TRBV30 and TRBJ1-1, with no clear D. The CDR3 runs 15 residues. Germline loops: CDR1 GTSNPN, CDR2 SVGIG (reference sequence). Deletions cut 2 bases from V and 1 base from J, with 14 bases between. The CDR3 DNA reads TGTGCCTGGAGTCCCCACCCGGACGGGAACACTGAAGCTTTCTTT. Its translation: CAWSPHPDGNTEAFF.

V usage is TRBV5-4 and J usage is TRBJ2-1, with D possibly called TRBD1 or TRBD2 (5 bases each). This CDR3 comprises 17 residues. V was shortened by 4 bases and J by 1 base, with 18 bases between the two germline ends. Germline V gene data show CDR1 as SGHNT and CDR2 as YYREEE (reference sequence). The CDR3 coding sequence is TGTGCCAGCAGCCGGACCGGGACCAGAGCGTCCTACAATGAGCAGTTCTTC. Translation gives CASSRTGTRASYNEQFF.

This clone was seen a handful of times. V usage is TRBV6-6 and J usage is TRBJ2-7; 10 bases agree with TRBD1. The CDR3 is 13 amino acids. Germline V gene lookup returns CDR1 MNHNY and CDR2 SVGAGI (reference sequence). V lost 0 bases, J lost 9 bases, and 2 bases stayed unmatched. CDR3 sequence (DNA): TGTGCCAGCAGTTACTCGACAGGGGGCCCGCAGTACTTC. Encoded protein: CASSYSTGGPQYF.

To note about this clone: Other DNA variants within this sample encode the same CDR3. The chain joins TRBV7-2 to TRBJ2-5; 15 bases are a match to TRBD2. This CDR3 is built from 16 residues. Germline CDR1 SGHTA, CDR2 FQGNSA. Trimming cost V 5 bases and J 4 bases; bases outside gene matches: 5. The CDR3 is CASSTGLAGGRETQYF. Written as DNA, the CDR3 is TGTGCCAGCAGCACGGGACTAGCGGGGGGCAGAGAGACCCAGTACTTC.

This clone was seen a handful of times. Here the CDR3 reads CASRDPDTEAFF. The CDR3 DNA follows: TGTGCCAGCAGGGACCCTGACACTGAAGCTTTCTTT. The rearrangement links TRBV2 to TRBJ1-1; D uncertain. Germline V lookup: CDR1 SNHLY, CDR2 FYNNEI. The CDR3 has 12 amino acids. Trimming took 6 bases from V and 3 from J, leaving 8 bases between them.

The rearrangement links TRBV30 to TRBJ1-5; 7 nucleotides agree with TRBD1. Germline CDR1 GTSNPN, CDR2 SVGIG (reference sequence). V trimming: 2 bases; J trimming: 7 bases; junction bases outside the gene matches: 8. The CDR3 length is 14 residues. The CDR3 DNA follows: TGTGCCTGGAGTCTAGACAGGGAAGGCCAGCCCCAGCATTTT. Residues: CAWSLDREGQPQHF.

The chain has TRBV4-1 and TRBJ2-5; TRBD1 might be the D (5 bases). Trimming removed 6 bases at V and 5 bases at J, with 13 bases between. The germline V gene has CDR1 MGHRA and CDR2 YSYEKL. The CDR3 spans 13 residues. The CDR3 here is CASSRTLQETQYF. The CDR3 bases are TGCGCCAGCAGTCGGACACTGCAGGAGACCCAGTACTTC.

The V gene is TRBV5-8, the J gene TRBJ1-3, with TRBD1 matching 8 bases. The trim removed 3 bases at V and 8 bases at J, leaving 7 bases unmatched. CDR1 and CDR2 (germline): SGHTS, YDEGEE. The CDR3 covers 14 residues. The CDR3 is CASSSTGARDTIYF. The CDR3 nucleotides read TGTGCCAGCAGCTCGACAGGGGCCAGAGACACCATATATTTT.

The chain has TRBV27 and TRBJ2-3; perhaps TRBD1 as D (5 bases). The CDR3 sequence is 18 residues long. From germline, CDR1 is MNHEY and CDR2 SMNVEV (reference sequence). V dropped 6 bases and J dropped 0 bases, with 22 bases sitting between them. CDR3 bases: TGTGCCAGCAGCCCACCTACAGGCAGACCTACTAGCACAGATACGCAGTATTTT. Amino acid sequence: CASSPPTGRPTSTDTQYF.

The CDR3 sequence is CASYRGRGYGYTF. CDR3 coding DNA: TGCGCCTCCTACAGGGGACGAGGATATGGCTACACCTTC. J is TRBJ1-2 and V is TRBV10-1; 7 bases fit TRBD1. The germline V gene has CDR1 WNHNN and CDR2 SYGVQD (reference sequence). The CDR3 totals 13 residues. V lost 11 bases and J lost 5; bases outside the gene matches: 11.